This T cell receptor beta chain stems from a study of blood T cells in healthy people across ages. Looking at the study overall: Roughly one uniquely barcoded beta molecule per two T cells was captured. Broader study findings: A greater number of naive CD4+ cells and higher diversity distinguished long-lived donors from aged donors.

Trimming pared 3 bases from V and 5 bases from J, leaving 13 bases between. This CDR3 is built from 14 residues. Germline V gives CDR1 DFQATT, CDR2 SNEGSKA (reference sequence). A second PCR, run for about 6 to 12 cycles, used a sample-barcoded 5' primer plus a J-beta primer mix. Each cDNA molecule was tagged by a template-switch adaptor with 12 random nucleotides. TCRdb redid the calling of the 5' RACE reads with MiXCR, one entry per CDR3 protein. This sample has roughly 1.5 million distinct CDR3 sequences, with about 45% found just once. Each sample yielded at least 5 micrograms of PBMC total RNA. This clonotype occurred a few times. The antigen remains undetermined.

Material for sequencing was blood. The J gene is TRBJ2-2, the V gene TRBV20-1; D unclear. The clonotype was recovered from a young woman in good health. The CDR3 region is CSASLPLATGELFF. The CDR3 DNA follows: TGCAGTGCTAGCCTCCCCCTGGCGACCGGGGAGCTGTTTTTT.